This T cell receptor (beta chain) was obtained from a study of early T cells in non-severe SARS-CoV-2 infection. TCRdb reprocessed the 5' RACE reads with MiXCR, giving one entry per CDR3 protein. Among tens of thousands of distinct CDR3 sequences listed, around 10% were seen once. The material sequenced was whole blood, taken at baseline. The sequence derives from an adult who was a healthcare worker with PCR-confirmed SARS-CoV-2 infection or an uninfected control (not recorded which).

CDR3 in amino acids: CASGVGGNNEQFF. CDR3 bases: TGTGCCAGCGGGGTCGGGGGAAACAATGAGCAGTTCTTC. This chain joins TRBV6-2 or TRBV6-3 and TRBJ2-1; tentative D call: TRBD2 (6 bases). The V gene's germline CDR1 is MNHEY and CDR2 SVGEGT. Trimming cost V 8 bases and J 5 bases, with 13 bases left between them. The CDR3 runs to 13 residues.